The entry that follows covers one T cell receptor (beta chain) sequence. Its antigen is not identified. CDR1 SGHRS and CDR2 YFSETQ come from the germline V gene. Trimming removed 0 bases from V and 5 bases from J, with 3 bases in between. This CDR3 comprises 12 residues. This specimen comes from a study of CD8+ T cells in alopecia areata. Broader study findings: Scalp sequencing also captures normal skin's resident alphabeta T cells. The treated group had a single nonresponder, limiting CD8+ expansion-response conclusions.

As the sequencing template, cDNA was produced by extracting RNA and reverse transcribing it. Profiling relied on immunoSEQ multiplex PCR, and the TCRdb table lists in-frame clones only, not all of them. The sample lists 190,000 or so clones, around 56% occurring once. As for treatment: oral pan-JAK inhibitor, 5-10 mg twice daily. V and J are TRBV5-1 and TRBJ2-1; no firm D call. This TCR was sampled from a human donor with alopecia areata. Sequencing used CD4+ T cells sorted from blood, obtained at week 4, from a patient treated with tofacitinib. The CDR3 DNA follows: TGCGCCAGCAGCTTGGCCGACAATGAGCAGTTCTTC. Amino acid sequence: CASSLADNEQFF.